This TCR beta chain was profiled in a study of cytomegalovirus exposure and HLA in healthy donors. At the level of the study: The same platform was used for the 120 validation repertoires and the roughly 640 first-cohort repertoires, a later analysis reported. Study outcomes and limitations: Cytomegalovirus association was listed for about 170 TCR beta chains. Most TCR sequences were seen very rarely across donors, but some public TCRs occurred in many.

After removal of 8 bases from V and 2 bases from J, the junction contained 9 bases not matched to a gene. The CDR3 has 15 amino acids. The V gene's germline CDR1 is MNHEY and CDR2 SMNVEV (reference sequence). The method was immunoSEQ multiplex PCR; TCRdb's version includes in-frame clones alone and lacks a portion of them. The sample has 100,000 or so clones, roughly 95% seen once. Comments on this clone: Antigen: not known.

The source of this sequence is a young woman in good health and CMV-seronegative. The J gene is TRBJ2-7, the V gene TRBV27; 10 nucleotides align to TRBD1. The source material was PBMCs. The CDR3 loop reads CASHSWDRGTYEQYF. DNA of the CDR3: TGTGCCAGCCATTCTTGGGACAGGGGAACCTACGAGCAGTACTTC.